The rows below give T cell receptor beta chains drawn from one sample of a study of response to subunit inactivated influenza vaccine. TCRdb reprocessed the RT-PCR reads with MiXCR, giving one entry per CDR3 protein. The sample contains roughly 700,000 distinct CDR3 sequences, more than 15% of which appear only once. This specimen consisted of PBMCs from blood, obtained about 13 days after vaccination. The receptors derive from a man in his forties or fifties who received an inactivated influenza vaccine. Each CDR3 is given with its conserved first and last residue. The D gene is left open where the match is weak. Rows give clone size only sometimes, using once, few, many, or a class for an expanded clone.

D gene,J gene,clone size,V gene,CDR3 protein,CDR3 DNA
TRBD2,TRBJ2-1,NA,TRBV6-5,CASSYAAGTSDEQFF,TGTGCCAGCAGTTATGCGGCAGGGACTAGCGATGAGCAGTTCTTC
NA,TRBJ1-2,NA,TRBV4-3,CASSQDWQDNYGYTF,TGCGCCAGCAGCCAAGATTGGCAGGACAACTATGGCTACACCTTC
TRBD2,TRBJ2-1,few,TRBV27,CASGTSGGSYNEQFF,TGTGCCAGCGGCACTAGCGGGGGGTCCTACAATGAGCAGTTCTTC
NA,TRBJ1-1,NA,TRBV6-5,CASSYGVGPNTEAFF,TGTGCCAGCAGTTACGGGGTGGGTCCGAACACTGAAGCTTTCTTT
TRBD1,TRBJ1-6,NA,TRBV11-2,CASSLTDRDSPLHF,TGTGCCAGCAGCTTAACCGACAGGGATTCACCCCTCCACTTT
TRBD2,TRBJ2-3,many,TRBV28,CASSWSGRYTDTQYF,TGTGCCAGCAGTTGGAGCGGGAGGTACACAGATACGCAGTATTTT
NA,TRBJ2-5,few,TRBV12-3/TRBV12-4,CASSPTSLRETQYF,TGTGCCAGCAGCCCCACAAGCCTTCGGGAGACCCAGTACTTC
TRBD1,TRBJ2-7,NA,TRBV12-3/TRBV12-4,CASSLEDRISYEQYF,TGTGCCAGCAGTTTAGAGGACAGGATCTCCTACGAGCAGTACTTC
NA,TRBJ2-7,few,TRBV12-3/TRBV12-4,CASSPVRGEQYF,TGTGCCAGCAGCCCCGTACGGGGCGAGCAGTACTTC
NA,TRBJ2-7,few,TRBV6-2/TRBV6-3,CASSPILGYEQYF,TGTGCCAGCAGCCCTATTCTAGGCTACGAGCAGTACTTC
NA,TRBJ1-5,few,TRBV6-5,CASSHRRTNTGIQPQHF,TGTGCCAGCAGTCACCGCCGCACGAATACAGGGATTCAGCCCCAGCATTTT
NA,TRBJ2-7,few,TRBV7-6,CASSLRQGIIYEQYF,TGTGCCAGCAGCTTAAGGCAGGGGATTATCTACGAGCAGTACTTC
TRBD2,TRBJ2-1,few,TRBV20-1,CSASGREGRNEQFF,TGCAGTGCTAGTGGGCGGGAGGGCCGTAATGAGCAGTTCTTC
NA,TRBJ2-1,few,TRBV5-1,CASSLLAGPVNNEQFF,TGCGCCAGCAGCTTGCTGGCGGGCCCCGTAAACAATGAGCAGTTCTTC
NA,TRBJ2-7,few,TRBV12-3/TRBV12-4,CASRKGGAGEQYF,TGTGCCAGCCGAAAGGGGGGGGCTGGCGAGCAGTACTTC
NA,TRBJ2-7,NA,TRBV6-2/TRBV6-3,CATGGSYEQYF,TGTGCCACCGGGGGATCCTACGAGCAGTACTTC
NA,TRBJ2-3,NA,TRBV27,CASSPVVWSTDTQYF,TGTGCCAGCAGTCCGGTAGTGTGGAGCACAGATACGCAGTATTTT
TRBD1,TRBJ1-2,NA,TRBV11-2,CASSLGTGGDDYGYTF,TGTGCCAGCAGCTTAGGGACAGGGGGCGACGACTATGGCTACACCTTC
TRBD1,TRBJ2-7,NA,TRBV5-5,CASSFPRQGDEQYF,TGTGCCAGCAGCTTTCCGAGACAGGGCGACGAGCAGTACTTC
NA,TRBJ2-5,few,TRBV7-6,CATQDGVEQETQYF,TGTGCCACCCAGGACGGGGTAGAACAAGAGACCCAGTACTTC
TRBD2,TRBJ2-4,NA,TRBV28,CASTHGASGVLAKNIQYF,TGTGCCAGCACCCACGGGGCTAGCGGGGTGCTAGCCAAAAACATTCAGTACTTC
NA,TRBJ1-2,NA,TRBV9,CASSTTDGTGYTF,TGTGCCAGCAGCACAACGGACGGTACAGGCTACACCTTC
NA,TRBJ2-5,many,TRBV15,CATSRDKSQETQYF,TGTGCCACCAGCAGAGATAAAAGCCAAGAGACCCAGTACTTC
NA,TRBJ2-2,NA,TRBV4-2,CASSLTTQGTGELFF,TGTGCCAGCAGCCTCACAACACAGGGCACCGGGGAGCTGTTTTTT
TRBD1,TRBJ1-2,NA,TRBV9,CASSPSGTGDGYTF,TGTGCCAGCAGCCCTTCCGGGACAGGGGATGGCTACACCTTC
NA,TRBJ2-7,few,TRBV10-3,CAIGQGSTYEQYF,TGTGCCATAGGCCAGGGAAGTACCTACGAGCAGTACTTC